Listed below are T cell receptor beta chains from one sample, sequenced in a study of T-cell reconstitution after alpha-beta-depleted transplantation in children. TCRdb independently ran MiXCR on the PCR reads; one entry per CDR3 protein. The data show around 480,000 distinct CDR3 sequences, over 25% seen once. Here the sequenced sample was PBMCs from the stem cell graft donor, taken from the stem cell graft. The receptor set was obtained from a human donor who donated a stem cell graft to a child with aplastic anemia. Both conserved end residues are part of each CDR3. A D gene is named only where the DNA matches it firmly. Clone sizes are given selectively: once, few, many, or a class where the clone is expanded.

J	D	V	length	size	CDR3	DNA
TRBJ1-1	-	TRBV7-2	14	-	CASSQLRGDTEAFF	TGTGCCAGCAGCCAATTAAGGGGGGACACTGAAGCTTTCTTT
TRBJ2-4	TRBD2	TRBV6-2/TRBV6-3	16	-	CASSGPQRDSKNIQYF	TGTGCCAGCAGTGGCCCACAGCGGGATTCCAAAAACATTCAGTACTTC
TRBJ2-3	-	TRBV29-1	12	-	CSVAGPTDTQYF	TGCAGCGTAGCGGGCCCGACAGATACGCAGTATTTT
TRBJ2-3	-	TRBV5-1	17	-	CASSYSTGTRSTDTQYF	TGCGCCAGCAGCTATTCCACGGGGACTCGCAGCACAGATACGCAGTATTTT
TRBJ2-5	-	TRBV21-1	14	-	CASSPGQVQETQYF	TGTGCCAGCAGCCCGGGACAGGTGCAAGAGACCCAGTACTTC
TRBJ1-5	-	TRBV10-1	13	-	CASQKQVDQPQHF	TGCGCCAGCCAAAAGCAGGTGGATCAGCCCCAGCATTTT
TRBJ2-1	TRBD2	TRBV15	17	-	CATSSRTGTSGDNEQFF	TGTGCCACCAGCAGCCGGACCGGGACTAGCGGGGACAATGAGCAGTTCTTC
TRBJ1-1	-	TRBV19	15	few	CASSIAGTVNTEAFF	TGTGCCAGTAGTATAGCTGGAACAGTGAACACTGAAGCTTTCTTT
TRBJ1-5	TRBD1	TRBV29-1	14	-	CSVIGTGVDQPQHF	TGCAGCGTTATAGGGACAGGGGTTGATCAGCCCCAGCATTTT
TRBJ2-1	TRBD2	TRBV6-5	19	-	CASSFYPPGLAAYPNEQFF	TGTGCCAGCAGTTTCTACCCACCGGGACTAGCGGCATATCCGAATGAGCAGTTCTTC
TRBJ2-1	-	TRBV15	14	few	CATSVRDGKNEQFF	TGTGCCACCAGCGTACGGGACGGAAAGAATGAGCAGTTCTTC
TRBJ2-5	TRBD2	TRBV29-1	14	-	CSVLGLAGEETQYF	TGCAGCGTTCTTGGACTAGCGGGAGAAGAGACCCAGTACTTC
TRBJ2-1	TRBD2	TRBV5-1	17	few	CASSRDAGLAGPNEQFF	TGCGCCAGCAGTCGCGATGCGGGACTAGCGGGGCCCAATGAGCAGTTCTTC
TRBJ2-3	-	TRBV11-2	15	-	CASSFRGAEGDTQYF	TGTGCCAGCAGCTTTCGCGGGGCAGAGGGAGATACGCAGTATTTT
TRBJ2-3	-	TRBV11-2	18	once	CASSLWFSGGASTDTQYF	TGTGCCAGCAGCTTATGGTTTTCTGGGGGGGCTAGCACAGATACGCAGTATTTT
TRBJ2-6	TRBD2	TRBV27	16	-	CASSGLAGVGANVLTF	TGTGCCAGCAGTGGCCTAGCGGGAGTTGGGGCCAACGTCCTGACTTTC
TRBJ2-5	-	TRBV7-2	16	few	CASSLGALGVGETQYF	TGTGCCAGCAGCTTAGGGGCCCTTGGGGTTGGAGAGACCCAGTACTTC
TRBJ2-1	TRBD2	TRBV7-8	17	few	CASGGRVTSGRKNEQFF	TGTGCCAGCGGGGGACGTGTGACTAGCGGGAGAAAAAATGAGCAGTTCTTC
TRBJ2-1	TRBD2	TRBV4-3	17	few	CASSQVRWTSGNNEQFF	TGCGCCAGCAGCCAAGTTAGGTGGACTAGCGGGAACAATGAGCAGTTCTTC
TRBJ2-3	-	TRBV5-5	15	few	CASSPGGTLTDTQYF	TGTGCCAGCAGCCCTGGAGGAACCCTCACAGATACGCAGTATTTT
TRBJ2-5	TRBD1	TRBV11-2	16	few	CASSLNRDRGSETQYF	TGTGCCAGCAGCCTAAACCGGGACAGGGGTTCGGAGACCCAGTACTTC
TRBJ2-1	TRBD1	TRBV20-1	19	-	CSAPKGGTGVGGIYNEQFF	TGCAGTGCTCCTAAGGGAGGGACAGGGGTTGGGGGCATTTACAATGAGCAGTTCTTC
TRBJ2-1	TRBD2	TRBV6-2/TRBV6-3	16	-	CASSYASGSIFGEQFF	TGTGCCAGCAGTTACGCGAGCGGGAGTATTTTCGGTGAGCAGTTCTTC
TRBJ2-1	TRBD2	TRBV10-3	16	-	CAISESGAGVGNEQFF	TGTGCCATCAGTGAGTCCGGAGCGGGAGTGGGGAATGAGCAGTTCTTC
TRBJ2-2	TRBD2	TRBV13	14	few	CASRLAGAAGELFF	TGTGCCAGCCGACTAGCGGGAGCCGCCGGGGAGCTGTTTTTT
TRBJ2-3	-	TRBV20-1	15	few	CSARILLAPKDTQYF	TGCAGTGCTAGAATACTCCTAGCGCCGAAGGATACGCAGTATTTT
TRBJ1-4	-	TRBV7-3	15	-	CASSLNRVINEKLFF	TGTGCCAGCAGCTTAAACCGGGTCATTAATGAAAAACTGTTTTTT
TRBJ1-4	-	TRBV11-2	14	once	CASSLTEANEKLFF	TGTGCCAGCAGCTTGACGGAAGCTAATGAAAAACTGTTTTTT
TRBJ1-6	-	TRBV5-1	14	-	CASSLDNVNSPLHF	TGCGCCAGCAGCTTGGACAACGTCAATTCACCCCTCCACTTT
TRBJ2-1	-	TRBV9	13	-	CASSVGALNEQFF	TGTGCCAGCAGCGTAGGGGCTCTCAATGAGCAGTTCTTC
TRBJ2-7	-	TRBV7-6	15	few	CASSLGLGGNYEQYF	TGTGCCAGCAGTCTTGGGCTAGGAGGGAACTACGAGCAGTACTTC
TRBJ1-2	-	TRBV20-1	17	once	CSARDPTRTGSNYGYTF	TGCAGTGCTAGAGATCCAACACGGACTGGCTCTAACTATGGCTACACCTTC
TRBJ2-2	TRBD1	TRBV6-1	15	-	CASRIDRANSGELFF	TGTGCCAGCAGAATCGACAGGGCCAACTCCGGGGAGCTGTTTTTT
TRBJ1-5	TRBD1	TRBV20-1	14	few	CSASVLGQNQPQHF	TGCAGTGCTAGTGTATTGGGACAGAATCAGCCCCAGCATTTT
TRBJ2-1	TRBD2	TRBV7-3	15	-	CASSLGLAPYNEQFF	TGTGCCAGCAGCTTGGGACTAGCTCCCTACAATGAGCAGTTCTTC
TRBJ2-2	-	TRBV7-9	15	-	CASNEPLSWAGELFF	TGTGCCAGCAACGAGCCCCTCAGTTGGGCCGGGGAGCTGTTTTTT
TRBJ1-4	-	TRBV7-2	13	few	CASERSKGEKLFF	TGTGCCAGCGAGAGGTCAAAAGGTGAAAAACTGTTTTTT
TRBJ1-3	-	TRBV12-3/TRBV12-4	15	-	CASGLGDTSGNTIYF	TGTGCCAGCGGTTTGGGGGACACCTCTGGAAACACCATATATTTT
TRBJ1-4	TRBD1	TRBV20-1	15	-	CSARDPGQGSEKLFF	TGCAGTGCTAGAGATCCGGGACAGGGTAGTGAAAAACTGTTTTTT
TRBJ2-5	-	TRBV5-1	15	once	CASSLVPGSQETQYF	TGCGCCAGCAGCTTGGTTCCTGGTTCCCAAGAGACCCAGTACTTC
TRBJ2-2	TRBD2	TRBV12-3/TRBV12-4	15	-	CASSFSGSHTGELFF	TGTGCCAGCAGTTTTAGCGGGAGCCACACCGGGGAGCTGTTTTTT
TRBJ2-1	TRBD1	TRBV7-9	17	few	CASSLGQTGPSYNEQFF	TGTGCCAGCAGCTTAGGTCAGACAGGGCCCTCCTACAATGAGCAGTTCTTC
TRBJ2-7	TRBD1	TRBV24-1	15	few	CATSDSTGGIYEQYF	TGTGCCACCAGTGACTCGACAGGGGGCATCTACGAGCAGTACTTC
TRBJ2-1	-	TRBV7-3	15	few	CASSRIVGSYNEQFF	TGTGCCAGCAGCCGAATAGTCGGGTCCTACAATGAGCAGTTCTTC
TRBJ2-4	TRBD1	TRBV9	16	few	CASSGTGEGAKNIQYF	TGTGCCAGCAGCGGGACAGGAGAGGGGGCCAAAAACATTCAGTACTTC